These 20 T cell receptor beta chains were all obtained from the same sample, sequenced in a study of blood T cell repertoires in COVID-19. The data were produced by immunoSEQ multiplex PCR, yet TCRdb's version contains in-frame clones alone and is incomplete. The profile shows 450,000 to 600,000 clones, roughly 87% of them singletons. The sequenced sample was PBMCs or T cells enriched from blood (not recorded which). The receptors shown here come from a woman between 18 and 30 years old who had recovered from COVID-19.

The rearrangement links TRBV9 to TRBJ2-1, with 11 bases aligning to TRBD1. With 3 bases clipped from V and 7 bases from J, the junction kept 3 bases outside the gene matches. The germline gives CDR1 SGDLS, CDR2 YYNGEE. This CDR3 is built from 14 residues. Written as DNA, the CDR3 is TGTGCCAGCAGCGCCGGACAGGGGGCAAATGAGCAGTTCTTC. This encodes CASSAGQGANEQFF.

The rearrangement links TRBV2 to TRBJ2-1; TRBD2 agrees at 12 bases. This CDR3 is built from 14 residues. CDR1 and CDR2 from the germline V gene are SNHLY and FYNNEI. Germline trimming cut 6 bases from V and 7 bases from J; bases unmatched to any gene: 4. CDR3 sequence (DNA): TGTGCCAGCAGCCGGACTAGCGGGGAAAATGAGCAGTTCTTC. Its translation is CASSRTSGENEQFF.

The CDR3 DNA reads as TGCGCCAGCAGCTTCAGTCAGGGGGCAAATTCACCCCTCCACTTT. It is translated as CASSFSQGANSPLHF. V and J are TRBV5-1 and TRBJ1-6, with TRBD1 identical over 8 bases. Germline CDR1 is SGHRS and CDR2 is YFSETQ. The V segment lost 2 bases and the J segment 7 bases; nucleotides outside the gene matches: 5. The CDR3 covers 15 residues.

This clone was seen once. V and J are TRBV30 and TRBJ1-5; D is perhaps TRBD1 (6 bases). Trimming took 3 bases from V and 7 from J, leaving 13 bases between them. Germline CDR1 is GTSNPN and CDR2 is SVGIG (reference sequence). The CDR3 runs 13 residues. The DNA of the CDR3 is TGTGCCTGGAGCCCAGGGGTCAGGCAGCCCCAGCATTTT. Translated, it gives CAWSPGVRQPQHF.

Here the CDR3 reads CASSLFTGEILEAFF. The CDR3 nucleotides read TGTGCCAGCAGCTTATTCACAGGCGAGATATTAGAAGCTTTCTTT. This sequence joins TRBV7-2 and TRBJ1-1; the D gene is possibly TRBD1 (5 bases). Germline loops: CDR1 SGHTA, CDR2 FQGNSA. V lost 2 bases and J lost 8, with 18 bases in between. The CDR3 is 15 residues long.

The chain joins TRBV23-1 to TRBJ1-6; 8 nucleotides line up with TRBD1. TRBV23-1 counts as an open reading frame of uncertain function. Losses at the gene ends were 0 bases for V and 7 bases for J; bases not matched to a gene: 8. This CDR3 is built from 17 residues. As DNA, the CDR3 is TGCGCCAGCAGTCAATCGATTGGCAGGGGGCAGAATTCACCCCTCCACTTT. Amino acids: CASSQSIGRGQNSPLHF.

This rearrangement joins TRBV2 to TRBJ2-7, with D possibly being TRBD1 (6 bases). The CDR3 consists of 14 residues. Germline values: CDR1 SNHLY, CDR2 FYNNEI. V lost 4 bases and J 4 bases, leaving 14 bases between the germline ends. The CDR3 DNA is TGTGCCAGCAGTGGACAGGACGTCTTTTACGAGCAGTACTTC. Protein sequence: CASSGQDVFYEQYF.

This chain connects TRBV5-1 to TRBJ2-1; TRBD2 matches at 10 bases. V lost 3 bases, J lost 7 bases, and 10 bases stayed unmatched. Germline values: CDR1 SGHRS, CDR2 YFSETQ. The CDR3 contains 16 residues. The CDR3 DNA sequence: TGCGCCAGCAGCTCCATACCTAGCGGGGGTGGTAATGAGCAGTTCTTC. This gives the protein CASSSIPSGGGNEQFF. The full variable domain, in which reference TRBV5-1 and TRBJ2-1 provide the parts outside the CDR3, is KAGVTQTPRYLIKTRGQQVTLSCSPISGHRSVSWYQQTPGQGLQFLFEYFSETQRNKGNFPGRFSGRQFSNSRSEMNVSTLELGDSALYLCASSSIPSGGGNEQFFGPGTRLTVL.

This clone appeared a few times. This chain uses TRBV3-1 (or the pseudogene TRBV3-2) with TRBJ1-2; the match to TRBD1 covers 7 bases. The CDR3 sequence is 16 residues long. V was pared by 4 bases and J by 7 bases, with 15 bases of the junction left unmatched. The germline V gene encodes CDR1 LGHDT and CDR2 YNNKEL (reference sequence). The DNA for the CDR3 is TGTGCCAGCAGCCTACAACTCCCACAGGGGTCGATTGGCTACACCTTC. This gives the protein CASSLQLPQGSIGYTF.

The chain is built from TRBV6-5 and TRBJ1-5; 8 positions match TRBD1. CDR1 and CDR2 from the germline V gene are MNHEY and SVGAGI. The trim removed 5 bases at V and 7 bases at J, leaving 10 bases unmatched. The CDR3 sequence is 15 residues long. The CDR3 reads CASSRTGLRAQPQHF. The CDR3, as DNA: TGTGCCAGCAGTAGGACAGGGCTAAGGGCGCAGCCCCAGCATTTT.

This clone has just a few counts. The chain combines TRBV14 with TRBJ1-4; TRBD1 matches at 9 bases. The CDR3 covers 14 residues. Germline V gives CDR1 SGHDN, CDR2 FVKESK. The V gene end was trimmed by 4 bases and the J gene end by 8 bases; junction bases not matched to a gene: 5. The CDR3 reads CASSPTGGGEKLFF. CDR3 DNA: TGTGCCAGCAGCCCGACAGGGGGAGGAGAAAAACTGTTTTTT.

The chain has TRBV11-2 and TRBJ1-2; D not resolved. V was pared by 4 bases and J by 0 bases, with 12 bases between. Germline V gene lookup returns CDR1 SGHAT and CDR2 FQNNGV. The CDR3 length is 15 residues. The CDR3 loop is CASSSLSGTNYGYTF. The DNA of the CDR3 is TGTGCCAGCAGCTCCCTGTCCGGGACTAACTATGGCTACACCTTC.

The chain employs TRBV29-1 and TRBJ1-1; 7 bases are a match to TRBD1. The CDR3 spans 16 residues. The germline gives CDR1 SQVTM, CDR2 ANQGSEA. J lost 5 bases, V lost 2 bases, and 14 bases had no gene match. Here the CDR3 DNA reads TGCAGCGTTGAAAGGATCGGCAACAGGGGAGGAACTGAAGCTTTCTTT. Protein product: CSVERIGNRGGTEAFF.

The V gene is TRBV6-2 or TRBV6-3, the J gene TRBJ1-1, with 9 positions matching TRBD1. The CDR3 totals 15 residues. Looked up from germline, CDR1 is MNHEY and CDR2 is SVGEGT. The ends lost 5 bases at V and 2 bases at J; junction bases unmatched: 6. As DNA, the CDR3 is TGTGCCAGCAGTGGGACAGGGAGTCTAAACACTGAAGCTTTCTTT. This encodes CASSGTGSLNTEAFF.

This clone was recorded once. This chain uses TRBV4-1 with TRBJ1-1; the match to TRBD1 covers 7 bases. Germline V gene sequence: CDR1 MGHRA, CDR2 YSYEKL. V was clipped by 4 bases and J by 1 base; unmatched bases: 9. CDR3 length: 16 residues. CDR3 loop: CASSPWDGDRNTEAFF. The DNA of the CDR3 is TGCGCCAGCAGCCCGTGGGATGGGGACAGGAACACTGAAGCTTTCTTT.

V and J are TRBV7-9 and TRBJ2-3, with 8 bases matching TRBD2. The CDR3 is 17 amino acids. V trimming: 5 bases; J trimming: 2 bases; junction bases outside the gene matches: 12. The germline V gene has CDR1 SEHNR and CDR2 FQNEAQ (reference sequence). The DNA of the CDR3 is TGTGCCAGCAGCCCCTCTCGGGCTAGCGGGTTCACAGATACGCAGTATTTT. This encodes CASSPSRASGFTDTQYF.

The sample holds one count of this clone. The chain combines TRBV6-5 with TRBJ1-2; D is undetermined. The ends were cut back, 6 bases at V and 2 bases at J, with 10 bases in the middle. The CDR3 spans 13 residues. Germline loops: CDR1 MNHEY, CDR2 SVGAGI. CDR3 in amino acids: CASRRTSNYGYTF. The DNA of the CDR3 is TGTGCCAGCAGGCGGACTTCCAACTATGGCTACACCTTC.

The chain uses TRBV4-1 and TRBJ2-7; D possibly corresponds to TRBD2 (6 bases). This CDR3 has 14 amino acids. Germline V gives CDR1 MGHRA, CDR2 YSYEKL. Between the trimmed V and J ends, which lost 4 bases and 0 bases, there was a span of 10 bases. CDR3 coding DNA: TGCGCCAGCAGCCCGCGGGACCTCTCCTACGAGCAGTACTTC. Protein product: CASSPRDLSYEQYF.

V and J are TRBV5-5 and TRBJ1-2; tentatively, D is TRBD1 (5 bases). V was clipped by 0 bases and J by 6 bases, with 12 bases between them. The CDR3 has 14 residues. Looked up from germline, CDR1 is SGHKS and CDR2 is YYEKEE (reference sequence). The CDR3 DNA is TGTGCCAGCAGCTTGGAGGTATGGGGGGATGGCTACACCTTC. This gives the protein CASSLEVWGDGYTF.

The CDR3 region is CASSQMTGVNSPLHF. The CDR3, as DNA: TGTGCCAGCAGCCAAATGACAGGGGTTAATTCACCCCTCCACTTT. V and J are TRBV3-1 (or the pseudogene TRBV3-2) and TRBJ1-6; 8 nucleotides agree with TRBD1. In germline, CDR1 is LGHDT, CDR2 YNNKEL (reference sequence). Unmatched junction bases numbered 3, after V lost 2 bases and J lost 6 bases. The CDR3 is made up of 15 amino acids.